A selection of T cell receptor beta chains follows, all from one sample in a study of PD-1 blockade in mismatch repair-deficient tumors. The method was immunoSEQ multiplex PCR; TCRdb's version includes in-frame clones alone and lacks a portion of them. The table records over 11,000 clones, 70% to 90% of them present only once. These receptors have no known antigen. Sequences were derived from cells cultured in vitro, sampled from a patient treated with pembrolizumab. The receptor set was obtained from an adult with mismatch repair-deficient cancer. Each CDR3 is given with its conserved first and last residue. Each record gives: D gene, J gene, V gene, clone size, CDR3 protein, CDR3 DNA. A D gene is named only where the DNA matches it firmly. Some rows mark clone size as missing; the rest say once, few, many or name a class of expanded clone.

- | TRBJ2-2 | TRBV9 | - | CASSVEMSGELFF | TGTGCCAGCAGCGTAGAGATGTCAGGGGAGCTGTTTTTT
- | TRBJ2-1 | TRBV2 | - | CASSGGVQFF | TGTGCCAGCAGTGGGGGGGTGCAGTTCTTC
- | TRBJ2-3 | TRBV19 | - | CASSPPNADTQYF | TGTGCCAGTAGTCCCCCCAACGCTGATACGCAGTATTTT
TRBD2 | TRBJ2-3 | TRBV10-1 | - | CASSLGEREGGDTQYF | TGCGCCAGCAGCTTGGGGGAGCGGGAGGGCGGAGATACGCAGTATTTT
- | TRBJ1-1 | TRBV15 | - | CATSRVGVSTEAFF | TGTGCCACCAGCAGAGTAGGGGTTAGCACTGAAGCTTTCTTT
- | TRBJ1-5 | TRBV25-1 | - | CASSGGGGAGIQPQHF | TGTGCCAGCAGTGGAGGGGGTGGGGCCGGTATTCAGCCCCAGCATTTT
- | TRBJ2-7 | TRBV11-3 | - | CASSLDWGYEQYF | TGTGCCAGCAGCTTAGATTGGGGGTACGAGCAGTACTTC
- | TRBJ1-1 | TRBV7-9 | once | CASSLDGTANKEAFF | TGTGCCAGCAGCTTAGACGGGACGGCGAATAAGGAAGCTTTCTTT
- | TRBJ2-7 | TRBV19 | - | CASGAGQSYEQYF | TGTGCCAGTGGGGCGGGACAGTCCTACGAGCAGTACTTC
TRBD1 | TRBJ2-2 | TRBV7-9 | once | CASRGDRENTGELFF | TGTGCCAGCAGGGGGGACAGGGAAAACACCGGGGAGCTGTTTTTT
TRBD2 | TRBJ2-7 | TRBV2 | once | CASSPAGGSYEQYF | TGTGCCAGCTCACCAGCGGGAGGGTCCTACGAGCAGTACTTC
- | TRBJ1-4 | TRBV28 | - | CASSSSRTIRKEKLFF | TGTGCCAGCAGTTCTTCCCGGACAATCAGAAAGGAAAAACTGTTTTTT
TRBD1 | TRBJ2-5 | TRBV5-4 | - | CASSDAPGQGLKGETQYF | TGTGCCAGCAGCGACGCTCCGGGACAGGGTTTAAAGGGGGAGACCCAGTACTTC
- | TRBJ2-2 | TRBV28 | - | CASSFPQTGELFF | TGTGCCAGCAGTTTCCCCCAAACCGGGGAGCTGTTTTTT
- | TRBJ2-2 | TRBV19 | - | CASRQQAGELFF | TGTGCCAGTAGGCAGCAAGCCGGGGAGCTGTTTTTT
- | TRBJ2-2 | TRBV7-3 | - | CASSPGRANTGELFF | TGTGCCAGCAGCCCAGGACGGGCGAACACCGGGGAGCTGTTTTTT
TRBD1 | TRBJ1-4 | TRBV29-1 | - | CSVSDRGRDEKLFF | TGCAGCGTGTCGGACAGGGGCCGGGATGAAAAACTGTTTTTT
- | TRBJ2-1 | TRBV28 | - | CASSLVGGDEQFF | TGTGCCAGCAGTTTAGTCGGCGGAGATGAGCAGTTCTTC
TRBD2 | TRBJ2-2 | TRBV6-1 | few | CASSGLAGDTGELFF | TGTGCCAGCAGTGGACTAGCGGGAGACACCGGGGAGCTGTTTTTT
- | TRBJ1-1 | TRBV12-5 | once | CASGLEITDQVDTEAFF | TGTGCTAGTGGTTTGGAAATCACCGACCAGGTGGACACTGAAGCTTTCTTT
- | TRBJ2-1 | TRBV19 | - | CASSIVGSYNEQFF | TGTGCCAGTAGTATCGTTGGCTCCTACAATGAGCAGTTCTTC
- | TRBJ2-1 | TRBV28 | - | CASSLWPQLGKEQFF | TGTGCCAGCAGTTTATGGCCCCAACTCGGCAAAGAGCAGTTCTTC
TRBD1 | TRBJ2-7 | TRBV7-6 | few | CASSLEDRPKYEQYF | TGTGCCAGCAGCCTAGAGGACAGGCCTAAATACGAGCAGTACTTC
- | TRBJ2-1 | TRBV29-1 | - | CSGGARNEQFF | TGCAGCGGGGGCGCCCGGAATGAGCAGTTCTTC
TRBD1 | TRBJ1-5 | TRBV5-6 | - | CASSLAGGSQPQHF | TGTGCCAGCAGCTTGGCAGGGGGCAGTCAGCCCCAGCATTTT
- | TRBJ1-1 | TRBV7-2 | - | CASSKRRTVNTEAFF | TGTGCCAGCAGCAAGCGCAGGACAGTGAACACTGAAGCTTTCTTT
- | TRBJ1-1 | TRBV27 | - | CASSSTGSSEAFF | TGTGCCAGCAGTTCCACAGGGTCTTCTGAAGCTTTCTTT
TRBD1 | TRBJ2-3 | TRBV10-1 | - | CASSETRGTDVYSGTDTQYF | TGCGCCAGCAGTGAGACTAGGGGGACAGACGTTTATAGCGGCACAGATACGCAGTATTTT
- | TRBJ2-5 | TRBV5-1 | - | CASSLDPTGAETQYF | TGCGCCAGCAGCTTGGACCCGACAGGAGCGGAGACCCAGTACTTC
- | TRBJ2-6 | TRBV14 | - | CASSQATGANVLTF | TGTGCCAGCAGCCAAGCCACTGGGGCCAACGTCCTGACTTTC
- | TRBJ1-2 | TRBV30 | - | CAWSGLAGYTF | TGTGCCTGGAGTGGTCTGGCTGGCTACACCTTC
- | TRBJ2-5 | TRBV7-2 | - | CASSLVLGGETQYF | TGTGCCAGCAGCTTAGTTTTAGGAGGAGAGACCCAGTACTTC
- | TRBJ2-7 | TRBV5-1 | medium-sized | CASSPLGGEQYF | TGTGCCAGCAGCCCCCTGGGTGGGGAGCAGTACTTC
- | TRBJ1-1 | TRBV5-1 | - | CASSLYERTEAFF | TGCGCCAGCAGCTTGTACGAAAGGACTGAAGCTTTCTTT
- | TRBJ2-3 | TRBV27 | few | CASSLLGGTDTQYF | TGTGCCAGCAGTTTATTGGGAGGCACAGATACGCAGTATTTT
- | TRBJ2-2 | TRBV5-1 | - | CASSLAGEVGVGELFF | TGCGCCAGCAGCTTGGCCGGGGAAGTAGGGGTCGGGGAGCTGTTTTTT
- | TRBJ2-7 | TRBV7-1 | - | CASSLSFSSYEQYF | TGTGCCAGCAGCCTATCGTTCAGTTCCTACGAGCAGTACTTC
- | TRBJ2-2 | TRBV5-1 | - | CASSPDPPGELFF | TGCGCCAGCAGCCCCGACCCCCCCGGGGAGCTGTTTTTT
TRBD1 | TRBJ1-2 | TRBV6-6 | - | CASSPRQGANGYTF | TGTGCCAGCAGTCCCCGACAGGGGGCGAATGGCTACACCTTC
- | TRBJ1-1 | TRBV5-1 | - | CASSSSGSTEAFF | TGCGCCAGCAGCTCGTCGGGAAGCACTGAAGCTTTCTTT
TRBD1 | TRBJ1-3 | TRBV7-2 | - | CASRIGQGSGNTIYF | TGTGCCAGCAGGATAGGACAGGGATCAGGAAACACCATATATTTT
TRBD2 | TRBJ2-7 | TRBV5-4 | - | CASSQESSGVYEQYF | TGTGCCAGCAGCCAAGAAAGCAGCGGGGTCTACGAGCAGTACTTC
TRBD2 | TRBJ2-3 | TRBV10-1 | - | CASSEGIAGDTQYF | TGCGCCAGCAGTGAGGGAATAGCGGGCGATACGCAGTATTTT
TRBD2 | TRBJ2-1 | TRBV5-1 | - | CASSLRAGPLDEQFF | TGCGCCAGCAGCTTAAGAGCGGGACCGTTGGATGAGCAGTTCTTC
- | TRBJ1-4 | TRBV4-1 | - | CASSQEGPPERLFF | TGCGCCAGCAGCCAAGAAGGCCCCCCGGAACGACTGTTTTTT
TRBD1 | TRBJ1-2 | TRBV29-1 | - | CSGRTGGDGYTF | TGCAGCGGTCGGACAGGGGGCGATGGCTACACCTTC
TRBD1 | TRBJ2-3 | TRBV5-1 | - | CASSSATTGAGTDTQYF | TGCGCCAGCAGCTCAGCCACCACAGGGGCCGGCACAGATACGCAGTATTTT
TRBD1 | TRBJ1-2 | TRBV7-3 | - | CASSQTGGYDGYTF | TGTGCCAGCAGCCAAACAGGGGGATACGATGGCTACACCTTC
- | TRBJ1-1 | TRBV19 | - | CASSMGRNTEAFF | TGTGCCAGTAGTATGGGCAGGAACACTGAAGCTTTCTTT
- | TRBJ1-1 | TRBV4-1 | once | CASSQDRTVRTEAFF | TGCGCCAGCAGCCAAGATAGGACAGTTCGGACTGAAGCTTTCTTT
- | TRBJ2-3 | TRBV14 | - | CASSDSGRYDTQYF | TGTGCCAGCAGCGACTCGGGACGGTATGATACGCAGTATTTT
TRBD1 | TRBJ1-2 | TRBV7-3 | - | CASSRTGLDGYTF | TGTGCCAGCAGCCGGACAGGGCTCGATGGCTACACCTTC
TRBD1 | TRBJ2-5 | TRBV9 | - | CASSEVPGQGAETQYF | TGTGCCAGCAGCGAGGTCCCCGGACAGGGGGCGGAGACCCAGTACTTC
- | TRBJ1-1 | TRBV28 | - | CASLAPRGNTEAFF | TGTGCCAGCTTGGCCCCGAGGGGGAACACTGAAGCTTTCTTT
- | TRBJ2-7 | TRBV28 | - | CASSLGPTGFSYEQYF | TGTGCCAGCAGTTTAGGGCCCACCGGGTTCTCCTACGAGCAGTACTTC
- | TRBJ2-1 | TRBV5-4 | - | CASSLVEYNEQFF | TGTGCCAGCAGCTTGGTGGAATACAATGAGCAGTTCTTC
TRBD2 | TRBJ2-7 | TRBV27 | - | CASSKAKTPGGLAGETSYEQYF | TGTGCCAGCAGTAAAGCCAAAACCCCAGGCGGACTAGCGGGAGAAACCTCCTACGAGCAGTACTTC
TRBD1 | TRBJ1-5 | TRBV6-6 | - | CASSQGGGINQPQHF | TGTGCCAGCAGCCAGGGAGGGGGCATTAATCAGCCCCAGCATTTT
- | TRBJ1-2 | TRBV29-1 | - | CSVEVASNYGYTF | TGCAGCGTTGAAGTGGCCAGTAACTATGGCTACACCTTC
TRBD1 | TRBJ2-1 | TRBV5-6 | - | CASSLALTGGFNEQFF | TGTGCCAGCAGCTTGGCCCTGACAGGGGGTTTCAATGAGCAGTTCTTC